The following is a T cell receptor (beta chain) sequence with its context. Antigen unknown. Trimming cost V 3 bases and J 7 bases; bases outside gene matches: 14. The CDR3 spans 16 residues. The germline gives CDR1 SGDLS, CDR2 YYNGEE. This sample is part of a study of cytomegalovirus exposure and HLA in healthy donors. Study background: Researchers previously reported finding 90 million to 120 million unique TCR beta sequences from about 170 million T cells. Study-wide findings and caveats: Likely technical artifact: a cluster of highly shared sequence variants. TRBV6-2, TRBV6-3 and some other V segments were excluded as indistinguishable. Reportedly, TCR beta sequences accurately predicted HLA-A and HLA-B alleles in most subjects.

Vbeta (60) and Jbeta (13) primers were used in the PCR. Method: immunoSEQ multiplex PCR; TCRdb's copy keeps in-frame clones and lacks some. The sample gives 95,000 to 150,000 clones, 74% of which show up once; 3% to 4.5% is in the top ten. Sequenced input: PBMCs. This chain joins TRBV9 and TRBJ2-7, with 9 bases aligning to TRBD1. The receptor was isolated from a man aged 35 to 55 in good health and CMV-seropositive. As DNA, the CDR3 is TGTGCCAGCAGCGGAGGGGGGGGGACAGGGTCGCGGGAGCAGTACTTC. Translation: CASSGGGGTGSREQYF.